This record looks at one T cell receptor beta chain sequence and its context. Its binding antigen is unknown. No base-level quality is on record; no much larger clone is a single base apart. TCRbeta CDR3 regions were amplified from genomic DNA by means of the immunoSEQ Assay, a bias-controlled multiplex PCR. The study's processing was this. The number of nucleated cells in each sample was estimated from the amplification of reference gene primers within the assay. To quantify the absolute abundance of each unique TCRbeta CDR3 rearrangement, sequence reads were collapsed and filtered. Productive Simpson clonality was computed per sample as the square root of Simpson's diversity index over productive rearrangements. Sourced from immuneACCESS, this table was stored by TCRdb with only in-frame sequences that have V and J called. A share of the clones is absent; for the studies checked, an unresolved V gene accounts for under half, and the remainder has no known explanation. The V and J calls and clone size are taken from that table; D and trimming were inferred from the DNA. This sample lists more than 70,000 clones; 86% were detected once. The top ten clonotypes cover around 5% of the sample.

This sample stems from a study of blood T cell repertoires in COVID-19 (dated by TCRdb to the early 2020s). Concerning the study at large: Collaborator samples came from the United States, Italy and Spain and covered acute and convalescent phases of COVID-19. Nearly every sample came with metadata listing a de-identified subject ID, COVID-19 status, age in years and sex. Deeply sampled blood TCRbeta repertoires from subjects exposed to, actively infected with, or recovered from COVID-19 were included in the dataset. The prospective study material was composed of cDNA or gDNA derived from T cells, B-cell-depleted T cells, or PBMCs. Where available, HLA class I and class II types were obtained from metadata supplied by the sample provider rather than from assay-based typing. The samples were drawn from two sources: the first 160 participants of the ongoing ImmuneRACE study, and 1,254 subjects contributed by 6 global collaborators. A freely available public database, intended as a resource for researchers studying the immune response to SARS-CoV-2, is where the repertoires were released. Beyond this particular receptor, the publication reports: How much clinical and demographic metadata was included differed by source and by participant, and the metadata was provided uncurated.

Whole blood was collected in K2EDTA tubes by collaborating institutions according to the institutions' own protocols. Collaborator samples were shipped for TCRbeta analysis as frozen whole blood, isolated PBMCs, or DNA extracted from either sample type. From a lookup of the germline V gene, CDR1 and CDR2 are ENHRY and SYGVKD. The CDR3 runs 15 residues from the cysteine to the phenylalanine. Just the 45-base CDR3 DNA is kept, in frame starting at base 1. Ends trimmed: V by 8 bases, J by 4 bases; bases unmatched to a gene: 8. This clonotype was sampled from a middle-aged man with active or convalescent COVID-19. Sequenced sample: peripheral blood. The rearranged chain carries TRBV10-3 and TRBJ1-1, with 12 bases aligning to TRBD1. DNA sequence: TGTGCCATCTTAGGGACAGGGGGCTCGGGCACTGAAGCTTTCTTT. Its translation reads: CAILGTGGSGTEAFF.